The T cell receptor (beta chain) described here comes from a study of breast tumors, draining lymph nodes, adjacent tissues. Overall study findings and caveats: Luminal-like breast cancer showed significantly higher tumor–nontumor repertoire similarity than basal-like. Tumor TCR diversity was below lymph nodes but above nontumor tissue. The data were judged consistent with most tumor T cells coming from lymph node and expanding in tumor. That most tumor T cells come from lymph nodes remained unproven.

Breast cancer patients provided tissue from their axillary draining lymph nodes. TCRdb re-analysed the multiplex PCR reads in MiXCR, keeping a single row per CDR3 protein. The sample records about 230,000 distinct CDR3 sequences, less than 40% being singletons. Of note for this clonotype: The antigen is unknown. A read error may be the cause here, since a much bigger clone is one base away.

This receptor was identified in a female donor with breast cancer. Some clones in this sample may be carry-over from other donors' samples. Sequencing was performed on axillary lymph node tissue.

In DNA form, the CDR3 reads TGTGCCAGCGGGTCCTCCCATAGCAATCAGCCCCAGCATTTT. It specifies CASGSSHSNQPQHF. The chain carries TRBV6-1 and TRBJ1-5, with D unclear. Germline values: CDR1 MNHNS, CDR2 SASEGT. V lost 8 bases and J lost 0, with 11 bases in between. The CDR3 length is 14 residues.